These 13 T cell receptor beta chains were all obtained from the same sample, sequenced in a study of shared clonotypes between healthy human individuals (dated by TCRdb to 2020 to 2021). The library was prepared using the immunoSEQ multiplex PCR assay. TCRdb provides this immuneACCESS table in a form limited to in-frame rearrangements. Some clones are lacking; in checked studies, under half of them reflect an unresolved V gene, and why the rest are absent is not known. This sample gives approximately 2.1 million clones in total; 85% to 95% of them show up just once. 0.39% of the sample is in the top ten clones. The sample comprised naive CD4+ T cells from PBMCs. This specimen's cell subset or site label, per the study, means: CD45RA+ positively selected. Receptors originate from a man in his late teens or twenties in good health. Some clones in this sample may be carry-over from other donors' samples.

CDR3 in amino acids: CASSPDRGQDYTF. The CDR3 DNA reads as TGTGCCAGCAGCCCTGACAGGGGGCAAGACTACACCTTC. V usage is TRBV28 and J usage is TRBJ1-2, with TRBD1 matching 10 bases. The CDR3 length is 13 residues. J was trimmed by 10 bases and V by 6 bases; bases with no gene match: 8. Looked up from germline, CDR1 is MDHEN and CDR2 is SYDVKM.

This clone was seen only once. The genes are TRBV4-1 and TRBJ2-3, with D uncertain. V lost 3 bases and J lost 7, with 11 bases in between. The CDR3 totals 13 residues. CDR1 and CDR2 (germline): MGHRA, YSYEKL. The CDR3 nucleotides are TGCGCCAGCAGCCACAGACTCAGCAATACGCAGTATTTT. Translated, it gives CASSHRLSNTQYF.

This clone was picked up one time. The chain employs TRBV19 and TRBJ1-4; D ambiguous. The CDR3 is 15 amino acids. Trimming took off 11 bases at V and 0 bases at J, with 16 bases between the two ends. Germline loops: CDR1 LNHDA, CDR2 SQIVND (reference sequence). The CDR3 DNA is TGTGCCTCACAGAACGCCGCGGCAACTAATGAAAAACTGTTTTTT. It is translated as CASQNAAATNEKLFF.

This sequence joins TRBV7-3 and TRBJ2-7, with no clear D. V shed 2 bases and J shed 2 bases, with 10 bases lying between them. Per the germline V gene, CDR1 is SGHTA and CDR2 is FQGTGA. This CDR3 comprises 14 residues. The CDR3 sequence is CASSLSAGAYEQYF. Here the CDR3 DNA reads TGTGCCAGCAGCTTATCCGCAGGTGCCTACGAGCAGTACTTC.

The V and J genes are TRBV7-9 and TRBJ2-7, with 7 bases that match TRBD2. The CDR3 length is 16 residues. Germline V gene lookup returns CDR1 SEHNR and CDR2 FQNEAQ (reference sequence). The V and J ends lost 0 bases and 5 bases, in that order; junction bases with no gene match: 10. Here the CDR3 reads CASSLALLAGADEQYF. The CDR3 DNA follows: TGTGCCAGCAGCTTAGCACTTTTGGCGGGAGCGGACGAGCAGTACTTC.

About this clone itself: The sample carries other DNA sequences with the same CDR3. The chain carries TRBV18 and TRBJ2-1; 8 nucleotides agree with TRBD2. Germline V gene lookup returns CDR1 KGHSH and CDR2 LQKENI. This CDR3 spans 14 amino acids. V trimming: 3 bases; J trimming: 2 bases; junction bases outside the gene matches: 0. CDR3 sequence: CASSPGLAYNEQFF. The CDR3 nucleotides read TGTGCCAGCTCACCGGGACTAGCCTACAATGAGCAGTTCTTC.

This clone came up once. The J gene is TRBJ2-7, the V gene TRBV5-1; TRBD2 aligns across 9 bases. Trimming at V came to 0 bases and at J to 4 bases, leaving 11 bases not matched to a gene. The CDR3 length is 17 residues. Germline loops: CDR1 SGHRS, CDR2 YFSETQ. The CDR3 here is CASSLAGFSGSGYEQYF. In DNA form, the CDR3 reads TGCGCCAGCAGCTTGGCCGGATTTAGCGGGAGTGGGTACGAGCAGTACTTC.

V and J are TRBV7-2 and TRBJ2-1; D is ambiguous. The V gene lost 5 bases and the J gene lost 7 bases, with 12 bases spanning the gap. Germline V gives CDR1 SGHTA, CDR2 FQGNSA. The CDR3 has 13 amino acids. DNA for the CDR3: TGTGCCAGCAGCCCCCAAGGCGATAATGAGCAGTTCTTC. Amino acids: CASSPQGDNEQFF.

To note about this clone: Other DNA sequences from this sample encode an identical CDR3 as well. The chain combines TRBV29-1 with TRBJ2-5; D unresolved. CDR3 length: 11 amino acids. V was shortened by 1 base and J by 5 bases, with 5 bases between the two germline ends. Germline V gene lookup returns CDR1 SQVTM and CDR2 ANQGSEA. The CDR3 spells CSVEVGETQYF. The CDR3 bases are TGCAGCGTTGAAGTGGGGGAGACCCAGTACTTC. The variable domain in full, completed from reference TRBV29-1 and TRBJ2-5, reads SAVISQKPSRDICQRGTSLTIQCQVDSQVTMMFWYRQQPGQSLTLIATANQGSEATYESGFVIDKFPISRPNLTFSTLTVSNMSPEDSSIYLCSVEVGETQYFGPGTRLLVL.

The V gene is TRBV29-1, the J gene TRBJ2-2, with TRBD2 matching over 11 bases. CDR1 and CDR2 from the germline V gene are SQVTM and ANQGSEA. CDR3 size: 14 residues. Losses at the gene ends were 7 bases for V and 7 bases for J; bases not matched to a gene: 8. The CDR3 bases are TGCAGCGCCCCCGGGACTAGCGGAAGCGGGGAGCTGTTTTTT. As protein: CSAPGTSGSGELFF.

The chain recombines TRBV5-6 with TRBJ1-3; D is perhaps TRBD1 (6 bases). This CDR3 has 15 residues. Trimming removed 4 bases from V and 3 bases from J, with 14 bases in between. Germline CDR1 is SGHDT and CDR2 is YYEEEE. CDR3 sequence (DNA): TGTGCCAGCAGCACCACCCCAGGGGTTGGAAACACCATATATTTT. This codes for CASSTTPGVGNTIYF.

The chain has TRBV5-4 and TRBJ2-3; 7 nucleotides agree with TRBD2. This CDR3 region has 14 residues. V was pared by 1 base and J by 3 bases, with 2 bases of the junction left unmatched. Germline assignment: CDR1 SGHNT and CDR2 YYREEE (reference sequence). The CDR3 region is CASSLYGRTDTQYF. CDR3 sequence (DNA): TGTGCCAGCAGCTTGTACGGGAGGACAGATACGCAGTATTTT.

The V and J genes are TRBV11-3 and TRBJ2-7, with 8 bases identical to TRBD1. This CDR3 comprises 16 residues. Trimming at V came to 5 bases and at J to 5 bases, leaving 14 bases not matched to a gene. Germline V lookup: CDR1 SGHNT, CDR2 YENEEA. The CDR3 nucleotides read TGTGCCAGCAGCCCAGGAAGGACAGGGAAGGAAGACGAGCAGTACTTC. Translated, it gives CASSPGRTGKEDEQYF.